The 32 T cell receptor beta chains below come from one sample, sequenced in a study of OX40 agonist ivuxolimab in advanced cancers. Method: immunoSEQ multiplex PCR; TCRdb's copy keeps in-frame clones and lacks some. Altogether approximately 99,000 clones are present, 86% being singletons, with the ten largest covering around 6%. The sequencing here drew on CD4+ or CD8+ T cells sorted from blood, taken in a trial of the OX40 agonist ivuxolimab. These receptors all come from an adult with an advanced solid tumor such as melanoma, head and neck, liver or kidney cancer.

This clone was counted a few times. This sequence joins TRBV27 and TRBJ1-2; perhaps TRBD1 as D (5 bases). Germline lookup yields CDR1 MNHEY and CDR2 SMNVEV (reference sequence). This CDR3 region has 15 residues. V lost 3 bases to trimming and J lost 4 bases, with 15 bases between them. The CDR3: CASSFGQGRAYGYTF. CDR3 bases: TGTGCCAGCAGTTTCGGGCAGGGAAGGGCCTATGGCTACACCTTC.

This chain joins TRBV15 and TRBJ1-5; 9 bases are a match to TRBD1. The CDR3 is 14 residues long. The J segment lost 7 bases and the V segment lost 5 bases, leaving 6 bases of the junction unmatched. Germline lookup yields CDR1 LNHNV and CDR2 YYDKDF (reference sequence). The CDR3 coding sequence is TGTGCCACCAGCGGGACAGGGAGCAGGCAGCCCCAGCATTTT. Protein product: CATSGTGSRQPQHF.

The rearrangement links TRBV30 to TRBJ1-5; the D gene is possibly TRBD1 (5 bases). The ends were cut back, 1 base at V and 5 bases at J, with 9 bases in the middle. CDR1 is GTSNPN, CDR2 SVGIG, per germline (reference sequence). The CDR3 has 13 amino acids. CDR3 region: CAWSARGHQPQHF. The DNA of the CDR3 is TGTGCCTGGAGTGCCCGGGGACATCAGCCCCAGCATTTT.

The chain employs TRBV11-1 and TRBJ2-7; weak D call: TRBD2 (6 bases). Trimming cost V 5 bases and J 3 bases, with 14 bases left between them. The germline V gene encodes CDR1 SGHAT and CDR2 FQDESV (reference sequence). The CDR3 is 14 residues long. In DNA, the CDR3 is TGTGCCAGCAGCCGGGAGAGACAGTTCTACGAGCAGTACTTC. Amino acid sequence: CASSRERQFYEQYF.

V is TRBV21-1 and J is TRBJ1-1. TRBV21-1 corresponds to a pseudogene. This CDR3 contains 16 residues. CDR3 in DNA: TGTGCCAGCAGATTTACTGTATACACAATTCGCACTGAAGCTTTCTTT. It encodes CASRFTVYTIRTEAFF.

This rearrangement joins TRBV6-6 to TRBJ2-7; D ambiguous. CDR1 is MNHNY, CDR2 SVGAGI, per germline (reference sequence). Between the trimmed V and J ends, which lost 5 bases and 4 bases, there was a span of 9 bases. The CDR3 sequence is 12 residues long. The CDR3 loop reads CASSRERYEQYF. The CDR3 DNA reads as TGTGCCAGCAGTCGCGAGAGGTACGAGCAGTACTTC.

The chain carries TRBV5-6 and TRBJ2-7; 7 bases are shared with TRBD2. This CDR3 spans 15 amino acids. J lost 1 base, V lost 4 bases, and 8 bases had no gene match. Germline V CDR1 and CDR2: SGHDT, YYEEEE. CDR3 amino acids: CASSRLEGGSYEQYF. The CDR3 DNA sequence: TGTGCCAGCAGCCGTTTAGAGGGAGGGTCCTACGAGCAGTACTTC.

The chain employs TRBV11-2 and TRBJ1-4; possible D gene TRBD1, 5 bases. Looked up from germline, CDR1 is SGHAT and CDR2 is FQNNGV. Trimming took 3 bases from V and 8 from J, leaving 13 bases between them. This CDR3 has 14 residues. The CDR3 DNA follows: TGTGCCAGCAGCTTTCCCCAGGGCACGGAAAAACTGTTTTTT. Translated, it gives CASSFPQGTEKLFF.

The chain links TRBV6-1 to TRBJ1-2; D remains ambiguous. The V end was cut by 3 bases, the J end by 7 bases, with 15 bases between. Germline V gene sequence: CDR1 MNHNS, CDR2 SASEGT. CDR3 size: 14 residues. The DNA of the CDR3 is TGTGCCAGCAGTGAGTTAGGGCAGGAGGGTGGCTACACCTTC. Translated, it gives CASSELGQEGGYTF.

J is TRBJ2-3 and V is TRBV19, with 7 bases lining up with TRBD2. This CDR3 has 12 amino acids. The germline V gene has CDR1 LNHDA and CDR2 SQIVND (reference sequence). The J segment lost 5 bases and the V segment lost 5 bases, leaving 1 base of the junction unmatched. This chain's CDR3 is CASSVAGDTQYF. The DNA for the CDR3 is TGTGCCAGTAGTGTAGCGGGAGATACGCAGTATTTT. Full variable domain (rest looked up from reference TRBV19 and TRBJ2-3): DGGITQSPKYLFRKEGQNVTLSCEQNLNHDAMYWYRQDPGQGLRLIYYSQIVNDFQKGDIAEGYSVSREKKESFPLTVTSAQKNPTAFYLCASSVAGDTQYFGPGTRLTVL.

The rearrangement uses TRBV2 and TRBJ2-1; 8 nucleotides align to TRBD2. The germline CDR1 and CDR2 sequences are SNHLY and FYNNEI. The CDR3 is 13 amino acids. The J segment lost 7 bases and the V segment lost 7 bases, leaving 6 bases of the junction unmatched. The CDR3 region is CASTKLAGNEQFF. The CDR3, as DNA: TGTGCCAGCACAAAATTAGCGGGAAATGAGCAGTTCTTC.

The chain uses TRBV30 and TRBJ1-1, with no clear D. Germline CDR1 is GTSNPN and CDR2 is SVGIG (reference sequence). Trimming removed 3 bases from V and 4 bases from J, with 9 bases in between. The CDR3 contains 12 residues. The CDR3 is CAWREVGTEAFF. The DNA of the CDR3 is TGTGCCTGGAGAGAAGTAGGCACTGAAGCTTTCTTT.

This sequence joins TRBV29-1 and TRBJ2-7, with TRBD1 identical over 12 bases. The V gene end was trimmed by 5 bases and the J gene end by 7 bases; junction bases not matched to a gene: 6. CDR3 length: 13 amino acids. The germline CDR1 and CDR2 sequences are SQVTM and ANQGSEA. The CDR3 nucleotides are TGCAGCGTTTCCGGGACAGGGGGCCGGGAGCAGTACTTC. This codes for CSVSGTGGREQYF.

The V and J genes are TRBV28 and TRBJ2-3; 7 nucleotides line up with TRBD2. The CDR3 consists of 17 residues. The junction had 10 bases not matched to a gene; V was cut back by 3 bases and J by 1 base. CDR1 and CDR2 (germline): MDHEN, SYDVKM. Here the CDR3 reads CASSFFGLVKGTDTQYF. For the CDR3, the DNA is TGTGCCAGCAGTTTTTTTGGACTAGTCAAAGGCACAGATACGCAGTATTTT.

The chain recombines TRBV2 with TRBJ1-2; D uncertain. This CDR3 is 12 amino acids long. Trimming stripped 2 bases from V and 3 bases from J, with 4 bases between. In germline, CDR1 is SNHLY, CDR2 FYNNEI. CDR3: CASSEFDYGYTF. Written as DNA, the CDR3 is TGTGCCAGCAGTGAATTTGACTATGGCTACACCTTC.

Only a few counts were recorded for this clone. The chain uses TRBV27 and TRBJ2-1, with D perhaps being TRBD1 or TRBD2 (5 bases each). V was pared by 0 bases and J by 6 bases, with 12 bases between. Germline lookup yields CDR1 MNHEY and CDR2 SMNVEV (reference sequence). The CDR3 length is 15 residues. CDR3 residues: CASSLSGTPFNEQFF. DNA for the CDR3: TGTGCCAGCAGTTTATCAGGGACCCCGTTCAATGAGCAGTTCTTC.

This chain joins TRBV7-2 and TRBJ1-4; D remains unclear. The CDR3 runs to 13 residues. V lost 2 bases to trimming and J lost 6 bases, with 7 bases between them. Germline V gene lookup returns CDR1 SGHTA and CDR2 FQGNSA. The CDR3, as DNA: TGTGCCAGCAGCTTACGTCGATATGAAAAACTGTTTTTT. Amino acids: CASSLRRYEKLFF. Based on the CDR3 plus reference TRBV7-2 and TRBJ1-4, the full variable domain is GAGVSQSPSNKVTEKGKDVELRCDPISGHTALYWYRQSLGQGLEFLIYFQGNSAPDKSGLPSDRFSAERTGGSVSTLTIQRTQQEDSAVYLCASSLRRYEKLFFGSGTQLSVL.

The CDR3 DNA sequence: TGTGCCAGCAAACTAGCGGGAGGGGATACGCAGTATTTT. It is translated as CASKLAGGDTQYF. This rearrangement joins TRBV6-6 to TRBJ2-3; 13 nucleotides agree with TRBD2. This CDR3 has 13 residues. In germline, CDR1 is MNHNY, CDR2 SVGAGI (reference sequence). V was pared by 7 bases and J by 6 bases, with 1 base of the junction left unmatched.

The V call is TRBV19, the J call TRBJ1-5, with D possibly TRBD1 on 5 matching bases. V lost 2 bases and J lost 5, with 13 bases in between. This CDR3 has 15 amino acids. CDR1 is LNHDA, CDR2 SQIVND, per germline (reference sequence). The CDR3 nucleotides are TGTGCCAGTAGTATATTCGGGGGATCGTATCAGCCCCAGCATTTT. Its protein is CASSIFGGSYQPQHF.

The chain has TRBV7-3 and TRBJ2-1; D may correspond to TRBD1 or TRBD2 (6 bases each). Per the germline V gene, CDR1 is SGHTA and CDR2 is FQGTGA. This CDR3 is 18 amino acids long. V lost 3 bases and J 0 bases, leaving 18 bases between the germline ends. The CDR3 DNA reads TGTGCCAGCAGCTTCTCCGGGACTTTGGGGGCCTCCTACAATGAGCAGTTCTTC. Translation gives CASSFSGTLGASYNEQFF.

V gene TRBV11-2 combines with J gene TRBJ1-4, with 7 nucleotides matching TRBD1. V gave up 4 bases and J gave up 8 bases; unmatched junction bases: 22. CDR3 length: 19 residues. Germline CDR1 and CDR2: SGHAT and FQNNGV. The CDR3 nucleotides are TGTGCCAGCAGCTCCCGGGGATCGGCAGGGGGAGGTATAGGAGAAAAACTGTTTTTT. This sequence encodes CASSSRGSAGGGIGEKLFF.

This clone has just a few counts. This rearrangement joins TRBV20-1 to TRBJ2-7; 8 nucleotides match TRBD1. This CDR3 region has 11 residues. The germline CDR1 and CDR2 sequences are DFQATT and SNEGSKA (reference sequence). Losses at the gene ends were 0 bases for V and 9 bases for J; bases not matched to a gene: 1. The chain's CDR3 is CSARDGQGQYF. The CDR3 DNA sequence: TGCAGTGCTAGAGACGGACAGGGGCAGTACTTC.

This clone was picked up a small number of times. The chain links TRBV7-8 to TRBJ1-5; perhaps TRBD1 as D (6 bases). The germline V and J ends were trimmed by 2 bases and 2 bases, with 13 bases remaining between them. Germline lookup yields CDR1 SGHVS and CDR2 FQNEAQ. This CDR3 region has 16 residues. In DNA form, the CDR3 reads TGTGCCAGCAGCTTAAAAGGGGGGGTACGCAATCAGCCCCAGCATTTT. This codes for CASSLKGGVRNQPQHF.

V usage is TRBV2 and J usage is TRBJ2-7; tentatively, D is TRBD1 (6 bases). Germline assignment: CDR1 SNHLY and CDR2 FYNNEI. This CDR3 region has 12 residues. V was trimmed by 6 bases and J by 0 bases, leaving 6 bases between them. In DNA form, the CDR3 reads TGTGCCAGCAGCAGGGGCTCCTACGAGCAGTACTTC. The encoded protein is CASSRGSYEQYF.

This sequence joins TRBV19 and TRBJ1-2; D remains unclear. CDR1 is LNHDA, CDR2 SQIVND, per germline (reference sequence). CDR3 length equals 12 residues. V gave up 5 bases and J gave up 4 bases, with 8 bases separating them. The CDR3 DNA reads TGTGCCAGTAGTGCGGTGGCCTATGGCTACACCTTC. Translated: CASSAVAYGYTF.

The chain employs TRBV10-3 and TRBJ1-1; no definite D call. CDR3 length: 12 amino acids. Germline loops: CDR1 ENHRY, CDR2 SYGVKD. The germline V and J ends were trimmed by 6 bases and 3 bases, with 8 bases remaining between them. The CDR3 coding sequence is TGTGCCATCAGAGACGAGTACACTGAAGCTTTCTTT. Amino acid sequence: CAIRDEYTEAFF.

The chain joins TRBV4-1 to TRBJ2-1, with D possibly TRBD2 on 5 matching bases. Germline CDR1 reads MGHRA; CDR2 reads YSYEKL. V dropped 0 bases and J dropped 5 bases, with 17 bases sitting between them. This CDR3 comprises 17 residues. This CDR3 is CASSQEAVQAGHNEQFF. CDR3 DNA: TGCGCCAGCAGCCAAGAGGCCGTTCAGGCGGGTCACAATGAGCAGTTCTTC.

V and J are TRBV10-3 and TRBJ2-1; the match to TRBD2 covers 8 bases. Germline CDR1 ENHRY, CDR2 SYGVKD. The CDR3 totals 14 residues. With 7 bases clipped from V and 9 bases from J, the junction kept 11 bases outside the gene matches. This chain's CDR3 is CAIKGGGTLSEQFF. The CDR3 region has the DNA TGTGCCATCAAGGGCGGGGGGACGCTAAGTGAGCAGTTCTTC.

This sequence joins TRBV11-2 and TRBJ2-3; 15 nucleotides align to TRBD2. The CDR3 spans 19 residues. V was pared by 5 bases and J by 2 bases, with 11 bases of the junction left unmatched. Looked up from germline, CDR1 is SGHAT and CDR2 is FQNNGV. The CDR3 loop reads CASSGRGTSGRWPTDTQYF. The CDR3 bases are TGTGCCAGCAGCGGACGCGGGACTAGCGGGAGGTGGCCCACAGATACGCAGTATTTT. The variable domain in full, completed from reference TRBV11-2 and TRBJ2-3, reads EAGVAQSPRYKIIEKRQSVAFWCNPISGHATLYWYQQILGQGPKLLIQFQNNGVVDDSQLPKDRFSAERLKGVDSTLKIQPAKLEDSAVYLCASSGRGTSGRWPTDTQYFGPGTRLTVL.

The rearrangement joins TRBV6-1 to TRBJ1-3; D might be TRBD1 (6 bases). The CDR3 spans 15 residues. V lost 8 bases and J lost 0, with 14 bases in between. CDR1 is MNHNS and CDR2 is SASEGT in the germline V gene. The CDR3 reads CASSLDSSSGNTIYF. Here the CDR3 DNA reads TGTGCCAGCTCTTTGGACAGTTCCTCTGGAAACACCATATATTTT.

V usage is TRBV9 and J usage is TRBJ2-1; D unclear. Germline lookup yields CDR1 SGDLS and CDR2 YYNGEE. V was cut by 2 bases and J by 6 bases, with 3 bases left in between. The CDR3 spans 11 residues. The CDR3 here is CASSVSNEQFF. The CDR3 DNA sequence: TGTGCCAGCAGCGTGTCCAATGAGCAGTTCTTC. The full variable domain, with the rest looked up from reference TRBV9 and TRBJ2-1, is DSGVTQTPKHLITATGQRVTLRCSPRSGDLSVYWYQQSLDQGLQFLIQYYNGEERAKGNILERFSAQQFPDLHSELNLSSLELGDSALYFCASSVSNEQFFGPGTRLTVL.

The chain uses TRBV5-1 and TRBJ2-7; D perhaps matches TRBD1 (5 bases). The germline V gene has CDR1 SGHRS and CDR2 YFSETQ. The V and J ends lost 2 bases and 5 bases respectively, with 14 bases between them. The CDR3 has 14 residues. The CDR3 nucleotides read TGCGCCAGCAGCTTTCTCAATACAGGAAACGAGCAGTACTTC. Translated, it gives CASSFLNTGNEQYF.